This T cell receptor (beta chain) was sequenced for a study of regulatory T cells in long-lasting Graves disease. The V and J ends lost 3 bases and 1 base, in that order; junction bases with no gene match: 3. Germline V gives CDR1 LGHNA, CDR2 YNFKEQ. This CDR3 region has 16 residues. Time point indicated: newly diagnosed GD, antithyroid drugs for less than 3 months. PBMC RNA was the source of the TCR library. The source of the patients was an endocrinology department in Xi'an, China. At least ten counts were recorded for this clonotype. Arm-PCR of CDR3 regions and iRepertoire HTBI primers were the basis on which TCR beta libraries were built. MiXCR was run by TCRdb on the multiplex PCR reads, yielding one entry per CDR3 protein. The data hold some 410,000 distinct CDR3 sequences, with approximately 16% observed a single time. These same records also appear under a second study, on T cells in Graves' hyperthyroidism and ophthalmopathy.

The sequences come from peripheral blood mononuclear cells (PBMCs), collected at new diagnosis, from a patient treated with antithyroid drugs. The chain employs TRBV4-2 and TRBJ2-2, with 9 bases identical to TRBD1. The clonotype was recovered from a woman aged 25 to 45 with Graves disease. The CDR3, as DNA: TGTGCCAGCAGCCACCCGGGACAGGGGAACACCGGGGAGCTGTTTTTT. Translating it yields CASSHPGQGNTGELFF.